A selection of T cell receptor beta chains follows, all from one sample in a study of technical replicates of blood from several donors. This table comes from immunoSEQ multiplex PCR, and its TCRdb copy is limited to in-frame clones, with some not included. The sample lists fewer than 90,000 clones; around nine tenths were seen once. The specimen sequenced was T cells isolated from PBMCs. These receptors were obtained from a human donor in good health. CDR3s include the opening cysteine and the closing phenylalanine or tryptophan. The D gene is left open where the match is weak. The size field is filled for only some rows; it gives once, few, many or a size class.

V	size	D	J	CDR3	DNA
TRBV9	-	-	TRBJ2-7	CASSVVLDSTYEQYF	TGTGCCAGCAGCGTAGTGCTGGACAGCACCTACGAGCAGTACTTC
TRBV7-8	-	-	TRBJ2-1	CASSSRGADGEQFF	TGTGCCAGCAGCTCCAGGGGGGCCGACGGGGAGCAGTTCTTC
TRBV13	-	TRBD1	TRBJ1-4	CASSSGQGASQLFF	TGTGCCAGCAGCTCGGGACAGGGGGCGAGTCAACTGTTTTTT
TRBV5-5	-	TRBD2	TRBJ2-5	CASSSVTGGSGGQEYF	TGTGCCAGCAGCTCTGTGACTGGAGGTAGCGGGGGGCAAGAGTACTTC
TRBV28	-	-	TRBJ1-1	CASSFRGKTLNTEAFF	TGTGCCAGCAGTTTCCGGGGTAAAACCTTGAACACTGAAGCTTTCTTT
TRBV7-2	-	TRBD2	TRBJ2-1	CASSLTSGRYNEQFF	TGTGCCAGCAGCCTGACTAGCGGGAGGTACAATGAGCAGTTCTTC
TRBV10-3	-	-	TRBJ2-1	CAFSAGFINEQFF	TGTGCCTTCTCGGCGGGATTTATCAATGAGCAGTTCTTC
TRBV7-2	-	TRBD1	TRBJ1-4	CASSLSGGRGNEKLFF	TGTGCCAGCAGCTTATCAGGGGGAAGGGGGAATGAAAAACTGTTTTTT
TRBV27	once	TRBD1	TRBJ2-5	CASSKRRQGLTVSPSQETQYF	TGTGCCAGCAGTAAGAGACGACAGGGCCTTACCGTAAGTCCGAGCCAAGAGACCCAGTACTTC
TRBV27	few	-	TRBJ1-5	CASSSWLDQPQHF	TGTGCCAGCAGTTCATGGCTGGATCAGCCCCAGCATTTT
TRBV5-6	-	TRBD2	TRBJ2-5	CASSLTSGYQETQYF	TGTGCCAGCAGCTTAACTAGCGGGTACCAAGAGACCCAGTACTTC
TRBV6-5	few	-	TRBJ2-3	CASKDVGSADTQYF	TGTGCCAGCAAGGATGTCGGGAGCGCTGATACGCAGTATTTT
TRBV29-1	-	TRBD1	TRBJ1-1	CSVRDRGREAFF	TGCAGCGTCAGGGACAGGGGGCGCGAAGCTTTCTTT
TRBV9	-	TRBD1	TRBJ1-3	CASSARTGAGNTIYF	TGTGCCAGCAGCGCCCGGACAGGGGCTGGAAACACCATATATTTT
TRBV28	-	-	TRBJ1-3	CASSRTYRGNTIYF	TGTGCCAGCAGCCGGACCTATCGGGGTAACACCATATATTTT
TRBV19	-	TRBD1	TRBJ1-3	CASTGQGLDTIYF	TGTGCCAGCACAGGACAGGGGCTAGACACCATATATTTT
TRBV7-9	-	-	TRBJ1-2	CASSLKEWHGYTF	TGTGCCAGCAGCTTAAAGGAGTGGCATGGCTACACCTTC
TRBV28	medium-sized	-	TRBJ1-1	CASSTQWSIEAFF	TGTGCCAGCTCTACTCAGTGGAGCATAGAAGCTTTCTTT
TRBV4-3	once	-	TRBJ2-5	CASSHLSRDIRQETQYF	TGCGCCAGCAGCCACCTTTCCCGGGACATACGCCAAGAGACCCAGTACTTC